This T cell receptor (beta chain) was sequenced in a study of spatial heterogeneity in lung cancer. The CDR3 length is 15 residues. Per the germline V gene, CDR1 is MDHEN and CDR2 is SYDVKM. V lost 6 bases, J lost 5 bases, and 20 bases lay in between. General study points: Ubiquitous expanded TCR counts tracked ubiquitous nonsynonymous mutations, and regional counts tracked regional ones. The study found that expanded intratumoral alpha and beta TCR counts tracked tumor mutation counts.

Every TCR cDNA molecule carried a tag that served as a unique molecular identifier. TCRdb passed the 5' RACE reads through MiXCR, listing each CDR3 protein once. The table has 10,000 to 15,000 distinct CDR3 sequences, roughly 7% seen once; the top ten hold 3.4%. Sample time point: sample taken at primary tumor resection. Unsorted tumor, nontumor lung tissue or cryopreserved PBMC supplied the whole RNA. Worth noting for this clonotype: Its antigen is undetermined.

The genes are TRBV28 and TRBJ2-7; D not certain. This specimen consisted of lung tumor tissue, obtained at surgery. This receptor was obtained from a female donor with early-stage non-small cell lung cancer. For the CDR3, the DNA is TGTGCCAGCAGCCGCGGAGATAGAGCCACCGACGAGCAGTACTTC. This codes for CASSRGDRATDEQYF.